Presented here are 10 T cell receptor beta chains from one specimen sequenced in a study of blood T cells in healthy people across ages. The authors ran a second PCR of about 7 to 11 cycles using a sample-barcoded 5' primer and a J-beta primer mix. TCRdb reprocessed the 5' RACE reads with MiXCR, giving one entry per CDR3 protein. The table lists 780,000 or so distinct CDR3 sequences, more than 55% of them singletons. Material: blood. The receptors here all came from a man aged 40-55 years in good health.

The CDR3 protein is CASSVVPSFSASVGYGYTF. The CDR3 DNA sequence: TGTGCCAGCAGCGTAGTCCCTTCTTTTTCGGCCAGCGTTGGATATGGCTACACCTTC. The V and J genes are TRBV9 and TRBJ1-2; D is undetermined. Germline values: CDR1 SGDLS, CDR2 YYNGEE. The CDR3 contains 19 residues. V lost 0 bases, J lost 5 bases, and 26 bases lay in between.

Comments on this clonotype: Mismatch with germline at one junction end may stem from a read error. The chain links TRBV11-2 to TRBJ1-1; D gene ambiguous. Germline V gives CDR1 SGHAT, CDR2 FQNNGV. The CDR3 is made up of 14 amino acids. The CDR3 loop is CSSSLAHGNTEAFF. CDR3 nucleotides: TGTTCCAGCAGCTTAGCCCACGGGAACACTGAAGCTTTCTTT.

The V and J genes are TRBV10-3 and TRBJ1-2; D possibly corresponds to TRBD1 (5 bases). CDR1 ENHRY and CDR2 SYGVKD come from the germline V gene. Trimming pared 6 bases from V and 0 bases from J, leaving 23 bases between. The CDR3 has 18 amino acids. This chain's CDR3 is CAISPIQGTLPANYGYTF. The CDR3 region has the DNA TGTGCCATCAGCCCCATCCAGGGAACCTTACCAGCTAACTATGGCTACACCTTC.

Turning to this clonotype: This may arise from a read error, as a much more abundant clone is one base away. This rearrangement joins TRBV28 to TRBJ2-5; possible D gene TRBD2, 6 bases. The CDR3 loop spans 15 amino acids. CDR1 and CDR2 (germline): MDHEN, SYDVKM. CDR3: CASRQTKMSGEAQYF. The CDR3 coding sequence is TGTGCCAGCAGACAAACGAAAATGTCGGGAGAGGCCCAGTACTTC.

This sequence joins TRBV6-2 or TRBV6-3 and TRBJ2-5; no reliable D call. CDR3 length: 13 residues. Germline V CDR1 and CDR2: MNHEY, SVGEGT. The V gene lost 5 bases and the J gene lost 4 bases, with 11 bases spanning the gap. CDR3 sequence reads: CASSTWGGETQYF. In DNA form, the CDR3 reads TGTGCCAGCAGTACGTGGGGTGGAGAGACCCAGTACTTC.

The chain joins TRBV6-6 to TRBJ2-1, with 7 bases aligning to TRBD1. Per germline, CDR1 MNHNY and CDR2 SVGAGI (reference sequence). This CDR3 comprises 17 residues. The V gene end was trimmed by 9 bases and the J gene end by 6 bases; junction bases not matched to a gene: 20. The CDR3 sequence: CASRQGPIRDAGNEQFF. The CDR3 DNA reads as TGTGCCAGTCGACAGGGCCCCATCCGGGACGCCGGCAATGAGCAGTTCTTC.

CDR3 sequence: CAIRETEDSYEQYF. The CDR3 coding sequence is TGTGCCATCAGGGAGACGGAGGACTCCTACGAGCAGTACTTC. This chain links TRBV10-3 with TRBJ2-7; D is perhaps TRBD2 (5 bases). Germline V gene sequence: CDR1 ENHRY, CDR2 SYGVKD. The length of the CDR3 is 14 residues. Trimming left V 6 bases short and J 0 bases short, with 12 bases between.

Comment on this clonotype: A junction boundary mismatches the germline segment, possibly from a read error. The chain couples TRBV7-2 to TRBJ2-1; 7 positions match TRBD2. In germline, CDR1 is SGHTA, CDR2 FQGNSA. The CDR3 sequence is 15 residues long. CDR3 nucleotide sequence: TGTGCCAACAGCTTAAGCCTAGCGGCTAACAATGAGCAGTTCTTC. Amino acid sequence: CANSLSLAANNEQFF.

The chain links TRBV5-1 to TRBJ2-5; D is possibly TRBD2 (7 bases). The better agreement between TRBJ2-7 and the DNA end casts doubt on the J call. CDR1 is SGHRS and CDR2 is YFSETQ in the germline V gene. This CDR3 has 17 residues. CDR3 loop: CASSMKGVSGGAGEQYF. The CDR3 DNA follows: TGCGCCAGCAGCATGAAAGGTGTTAGTGGGGGGGCAGGCGAGCAGTACTTC.

For this clonotype: Compared with germline, one end of the junction differs, possibly owing to a read error. CDR3 nucleotide sequence: TGTGTCAGCAGCCCCCTCGTTGTTTCTGAGACCCAGTACTTC. It specifies CVSSPLVVSETQYF. The V call is TRBV14, the J call TRBJ2-4, with D unclear. Judging by the DNA end, TRBJ2-5 fits better; the J call may be wrong. The CDR3 has 14 residues. The V gene's germline CDR1 is SGHDN and CDR2 FVKESK.